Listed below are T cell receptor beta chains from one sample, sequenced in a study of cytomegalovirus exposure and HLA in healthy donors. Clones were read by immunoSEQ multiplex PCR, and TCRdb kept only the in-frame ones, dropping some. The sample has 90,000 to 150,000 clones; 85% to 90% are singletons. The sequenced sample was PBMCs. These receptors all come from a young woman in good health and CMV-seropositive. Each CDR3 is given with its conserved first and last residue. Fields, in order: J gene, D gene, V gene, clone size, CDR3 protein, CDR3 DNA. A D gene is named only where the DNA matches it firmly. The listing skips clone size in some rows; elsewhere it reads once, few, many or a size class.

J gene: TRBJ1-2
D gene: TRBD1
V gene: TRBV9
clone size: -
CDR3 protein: CASSPQGDNNYGYTF
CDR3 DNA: TGTGCCAGCAGCCCCCAGGGGGACAATAACTATGGCTACACCTTC

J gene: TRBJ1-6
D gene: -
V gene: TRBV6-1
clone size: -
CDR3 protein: CAIASGSYNSPLHF
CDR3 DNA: TGTGCCATCGCCAGTGGCTCCTATAATTCACCCCTCCACTTT

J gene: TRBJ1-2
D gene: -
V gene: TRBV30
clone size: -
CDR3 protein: CAWRYRASNYGYTF
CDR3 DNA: TGTGCCTGGAGATACAGGGCTTCTAACTATGGCTACACCTTC

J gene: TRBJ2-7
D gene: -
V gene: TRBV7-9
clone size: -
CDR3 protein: CASSAPGGGRGEQYF
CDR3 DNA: TGTGCCAGCAGCGCCCCGGGGGGCGGGCGCGGCGAGCAGTACTTC

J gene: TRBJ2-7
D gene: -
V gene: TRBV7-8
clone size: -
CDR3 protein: CASGRGYYEQYF
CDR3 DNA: TGTGCCAGCGGAAGGGGATACTACGAGCAGTACTTC

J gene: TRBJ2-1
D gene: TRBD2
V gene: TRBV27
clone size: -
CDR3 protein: CASSGGLAGGLGGEQFF
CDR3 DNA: TGTGCCAGCAGCGGGGGACTAGCGGGAGGGCTCGGGGGTGAGCAGTTCTTC

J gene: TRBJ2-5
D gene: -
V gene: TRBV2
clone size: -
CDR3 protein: CASSEPRRETQYF
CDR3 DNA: TGTGCCAGCAGTGAACCTAGGCGGGAGACCCAGTACTTC

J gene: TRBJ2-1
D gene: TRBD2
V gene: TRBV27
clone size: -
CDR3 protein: CASRTGTSLSEQFF
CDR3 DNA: TGTGCCAGCAGGACCGGGACTAGCCTTTCTGAGCAGTTCTTC

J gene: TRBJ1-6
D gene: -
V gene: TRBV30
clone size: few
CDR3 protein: CAWSPSWGGTNSPLHF
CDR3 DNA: TGTGCCTGGAGTCCCTCCTGGGGGGGGACCAATTCACCCCTCCACTTT

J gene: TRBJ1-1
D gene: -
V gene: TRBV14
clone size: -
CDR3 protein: CASSTGIMNTEAFF
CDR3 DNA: TGTGCCAGCAGCACAGGGATTATGAACACTGAAGCTTTCTTT

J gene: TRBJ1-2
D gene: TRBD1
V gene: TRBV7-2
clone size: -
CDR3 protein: CASSWQGAQVYGYTF
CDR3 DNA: TGTGCCAGCAGCTGGCAGGGGGCGCAGGTCTATGGCTACACCTTC

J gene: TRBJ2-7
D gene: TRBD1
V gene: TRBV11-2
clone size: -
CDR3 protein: CASSLEGQAYEQYF
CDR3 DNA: TGTGCCAGCAGCTTAGAGGGACAGGCCTACGAGCAGTACTTC

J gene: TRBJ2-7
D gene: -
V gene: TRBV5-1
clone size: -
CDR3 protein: CASSLWDTSYEQYF
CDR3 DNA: TGCGCCAGCAGCTTGTGGGACACCTCCTACGAGCAGTACTTC

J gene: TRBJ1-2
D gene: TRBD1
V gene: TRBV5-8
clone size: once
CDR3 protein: CASSLDRGRGGYTF
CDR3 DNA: TGTGCCAGCAGCTTGGACAGGGGGCGAGGTGGCTACACCTTC

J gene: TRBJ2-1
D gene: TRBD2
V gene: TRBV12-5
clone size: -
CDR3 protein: CASGALGGSKVEQFF
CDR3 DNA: TGTGCTAGTGGAGCTCTAGGCGGGAGTAAGGTTGAGCAGTTCTTC

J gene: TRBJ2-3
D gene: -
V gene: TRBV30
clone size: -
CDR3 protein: CAWSAGDTDTQYF
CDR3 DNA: TGTGCCTGGAGTGCGGGGGACACAGATACGCAGTATTTT

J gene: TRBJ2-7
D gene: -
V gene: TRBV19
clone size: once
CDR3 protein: CASSIERARGFGEQYF
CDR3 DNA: TGTGCCAGTAGTATAGAGCGGGCCCGAGGTTTTGGCGAGCAGTACTTC

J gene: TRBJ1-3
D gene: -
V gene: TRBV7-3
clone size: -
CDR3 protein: CASSRRTSGNTIYF
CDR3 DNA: TGTGCCAGCAGCCGCCGGACATCAGGAAACACCATATATTTT

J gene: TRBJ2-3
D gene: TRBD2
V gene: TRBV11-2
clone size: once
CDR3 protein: CASSSSGGGLLSRDTQYF
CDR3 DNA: TGTGCCAGCAGTTCCTCCGGCGGGGGGCTCCTCTCCAGGGATACGCAGTATTTT

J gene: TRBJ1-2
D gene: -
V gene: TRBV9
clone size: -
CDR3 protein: CASSVAETGGYTF
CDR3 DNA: TGTGCCAGCAGCGTGGCCGAAACGGGTGGCTACACCTTC

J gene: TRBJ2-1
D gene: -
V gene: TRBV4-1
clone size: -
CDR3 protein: CASSQLVRANEQFF
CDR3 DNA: TGCGCCAGCAGCCAATTGGTCAGGGCTAATGAGCAGTTCTTC

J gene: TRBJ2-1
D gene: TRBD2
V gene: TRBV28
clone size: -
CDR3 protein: CASSLNGGRRGEQFF
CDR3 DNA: TGTGCCAGCAGTTTAAATGGCGGGAGAAGAGGTGAGCAGTTCTTC

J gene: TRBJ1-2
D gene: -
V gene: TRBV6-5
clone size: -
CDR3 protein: CASSYRAGNGYTF
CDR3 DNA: TGTGCCAGCAGTTACAGGGCAGGGAACGGCTACACCTTC

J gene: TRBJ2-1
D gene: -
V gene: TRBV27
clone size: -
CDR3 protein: CASSLSKGNEQFF
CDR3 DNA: TGTGCCAGCAGTTTATCGAAGGGGAATGAGCAGTTCTTC

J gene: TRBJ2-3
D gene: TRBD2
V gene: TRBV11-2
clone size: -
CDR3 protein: CASSLIAGGQDTQYF
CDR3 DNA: TGTGCCAGCAGCTTAATAGCGGGGGGGCAAGATACGCAGTATTTT

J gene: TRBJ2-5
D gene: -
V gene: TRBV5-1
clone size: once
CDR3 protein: CASSSLVASKETQYF
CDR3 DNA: TGCGCCAGCAGCTCCCTAGTAGCGTCTAAAGAGACCCAGTACTTC

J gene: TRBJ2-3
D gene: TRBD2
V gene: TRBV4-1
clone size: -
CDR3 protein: CASSPRASGGEADTQYF
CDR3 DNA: TGCGCCAGCAGCCCCCGCGCTAGCGGGGGGGAAGCAGATACGCAGTATTTT

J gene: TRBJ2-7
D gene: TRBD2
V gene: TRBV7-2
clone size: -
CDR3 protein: CASSFTGGGYEQYF
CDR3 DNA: TGTGCCAGCAGCTTTACGGGAGGGGGTTACGAGCAGTACTTC

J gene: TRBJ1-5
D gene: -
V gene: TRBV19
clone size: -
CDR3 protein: CASSPRGPPQHF
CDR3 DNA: TGTGCCAGTAGTCCCCGGGGTCCGCCCCAGCATTTT